A single sample is the source of the 21 T cell receptor beta chains below, sequenced in a study of cytomegalovirus exposure and HLA in healthy donors (dated by TCRdb to the late 2010s). Receptors were amplified or captured by the immunoSEQ multiplex PCR assay. For the multiplex PCR, a mixture combining 60 forward primers for TCR Vbeta segments and 13 reverse primers for TCR Jbeta segments was used. Here the immuneACCESS table is served through TCRdb, limited to in-frame sequences with V and J called. Missing clones are a known gap in these copies; in checked studies unresolved V genes cover under half, and the rest lacks a known reason. Present in this sample are 150,000 to 200,000 clones, about 88% of which were seen just once. The top ten clones comprise under 2.5% of the sample. Specimen: PBMCs. All receptors come from a woman aged 18-29 years in good health and CMV-seronegative.

This chain connects TRBV27 to TRBJ2-7; maybe TRBD1 (5 bases). The V gene lost 0 bases and the J gene lost 5 bases, with 11 bases spanning the gap. CDR3 size: 14 residues. Germline CDR1 and CDR2: MNHEY and SMNVEV (reference sequence). The CDR3 DNA sequence: TGTGCCAGCAGTTTATCGGGGCACGCCCACGAGCAGTACTTC. The encoded protein is CASSLSGHAHEQYF.

The chain carries TRBV27 and TRBJ2-2; unclear D gene. This CDR3 is built from 14 residues. Germline CDR1 reads MNHEY; CDR2 reads SMNVEV (reference sequence). V was pared by 7 bases and J by 0 bases, with 9 bases between. Here the CDR3 DNA reads TGTGCCAGCAACAAATTCCCGAACACCGGGGAGCTGTTTTTT. Its protein product is CASNKFPNTGELFF.

This chain joins TRBV13 and TRBJ1-2; 7 bases agree with TRBD1. The V gene end was trimmed by 8 bases and the J gene end by 0 bases; junction bases not matched to a gene: 15. This CDR3 is 17 amino acids long. Germline CDR1 and CDR2: PRHDT and FYEKMQ (reference sequence). CDR3 protein: CASRLSGRGIANYGYTF. CDR3 bases: TGTGCCAGCCGGCTGTCGGGCAGGGGGATAGCTAACTATGGCTACACCTTC.

This clone has just one count. The rearrangement uses TRBV6-1 and TRBJ2-2; possibly TRBD2 for D (5 bases). CDR3 size: 15 residues. V shed 8 bases and J shed 3 bases, with 16 bases lying between them. The germline V gene encodes CDR1 MNHNS and CDR2 SASEGT. The CDR3 sequence is CASGKWELDTGELFF. The CDR3 DNA follows: TGTGCCAGCGGTAAGTGGGAGTTGGACACCGGGGAGCTGTTTTTT.

This chain links TRBV25-1 with TRBJ2-7; D might be TRBD1 (5 bases). Germline V gene sequence: CDR1 MGHDK, CDR2 SYGVNS. V was pared by 11 bases and J by 0 bases, with 11 bases between. This CDR3 spans 12 amino acids. The CDR3 spells CAVRDSSYEQYF. The CDR3, as DNA: TGTGCCGTCAGAGACAGCTCCTACGAGCAGTACTTC.

This CDR3 is CASSESGRGTSPLHF. CDR3 nucleotide sequence: TGTGCCAGCAGTGAATCCGGGAGGGGGACTTCACCCCTCCACTTT. V gene TRBV6-1 combines with J gene TRBJ1-6; D may be TRBD1 (6 bases). There are 15 residues in the CDR3. Germline V gene sequence: CDR1 MNHNS, CDR2 SASEGT. The V end lost 2 bases, the J end lost 9 bases, and 14 bases lay between the germline ends.

This clone was seen a few times. V is TRBV6-5 and J is TRBJ1-5; the D is unclear. The germline V gene has CDR1 MNHEY and CDR2 SVGAGI. The CDR3 totals 12 residues. Trimming took off 6 bases at V and 0 bases at J, with 3 bases between the two ends. CDR3 in DNA: TGTGCCAGCAGCCTTAGCAATCAGCCCCAGCATTTT. This gives the protein CASSLSNQPQHF.

The sample holds one count of this clone. The V and J genes are TRBV6-1 and TRBJ1-5, with 7 positions matching TRBD1. This CDR3 spans 16 amino acids. Germline-derived CDR1 and CDR2 are MNHNS and SASEGT. V dropped 4 bases and J dropped 1; count of bases not matched to a gene: 7. The CDR3 loop reads CASSVTRGLSNQPQHF. The CDR3 bases are TGTGCCAGCAGTGTGACGAGGGGGCTGAGCAATCAGCCCCAGCATTTT.

This chain uses TRBV5-4 with TRBJ2-7; 8 bases agree with TRBD2. With V trimmed by 2 bases and J by 4 bases, 5 bases remained unmatched. Germline V gene sequence: CDR1 SGHNT, CDR2 YYREEE (reference sequence). CDR3 length: 14 residues. In DNA, the CDR3 is TGTGCCAGCAGCTTCAGCGGGGGAGGGTACGAGCAGTACTTC. It encodes CASSFSGGGYEQYF.

This clone was seen a single time. The chain carries TRBV5-1 and TRBJ2-1; 8 bases map to TRBD2. The CDR3 sequence is 15 residues long. Germline CDR1 reads SGHRS; CDR2 reads YFSETQ. The V segment lost 2 bases and the J segment 5 bases; nucleotides outside the gene matches: 6. The CDR3: CASSFDPAGDNEQFF. DNA of the CDR3: TGCGCCAGCAGCTTTGACCCAGCGGGGGACAATGAGCAGTTCTTC.

This chain joins TRBV27 and TRBJ2-1, with D perhaps matching TRBD1 (6 bases). Trimming pared 6 bases from V and 5 bases from J, leaving 14 bases between. This CDR3 has 14 amino acids. Looked up from germline, CDR1 is MNHEY and CDR2 is SMNVEV (reference sequence). The CDR3 nucleotides read TGTGCCAGCAGACGACAGGTTAGAAACAATGAGCAGTTCTTC. Translated, it gives CASRRQVRNNEQFF.

This chain uses TRBV6-5 with TRBJ1-2; D gene ambiguous. Germline assignment: CDR1 MNHEY and CDR2 SVGAGI. The CDR3 is 12 residues long. The V and J ends lost 7 bases and 8 bases respectively, with 14 bases between them. The CDR3 DNA follows: TGTGCCAGCATTGGGCGGGGTCAAGGCTACACCTTC. This translates into CASIGRGQGYTF.

The chain joins TRBV7-9 to TRBJ2-5, with 11 bases lining up with TRBD2. This CDR3 has 15 residues. Germline lookup yields CDR1 SEHNR and CDR2 FQNEAQ (reference sequence). J lost 5 bases, V lost 4 bases, and 6 bases had no gene match. Written as DNA, the CDR3 is TGTGCCAGCAGCTCCGGGACTAGCGGTGGCGAGACCCAGTACTTC. This encodes CASSSGTSGGETQYF.

J is TRBJ1-1 and V is TRBV5-1; tentative D call: TRBD1 (6 bases). The CDR3 totals 14 residues. Looked up from germline, CDR1 is SGHRS and CDR2 is YFSETQ. The germline V and J ends were trimmed by 0 bases and 5 bases, with 11 bases remaining between them. In DNA, the CDR3 is TGCGCCAGCAGCTTGGCCCGGACAGTGACTGAAGCTTTCTTT. Its protein is CASSLARTVTEAFF.

J is TRBJ1-5 and V is TRBV27; possible D gene TRBD1, 6 bases. The CDR3 loop spans 16 amino acids. Germline V CDR1 and CDR2: MNHEY, SMNVEV (reference sequence). V lost 4 bases, J lost 0 bases, and 13 bases lay in between. DNA for the CDR3: TGTGCCAGCAGTTCACGCCAGGGGCATAGCAATCAGCCCCAGCATTTT. It translates to CASSSRQGHSNQPQHF.

This clone was seen just once. The V call is TRBV7-6, the J call TRBJ2-5; no clear D. The J call is in doubt because the DNA end fits TRBJ2-7 better. The germline gives CDR1 SGHVS, CDR2 FNYEAQ. The CDR3 contains 13 residues. The CDR3 spells CASRSLGSYEQYF. The CDR3 DNA is TGTGCCAGCAGGTCCCTGGGCAGCTACGAGCAGTACTTC.

The chain is built from TRBV4-2 and TRBJ2-1; 7 bases align to TRBD2. The junction had 14 bases not matched to a gene; V was cut back by 8 bases and J by 10 bases. The CDR3 runs 14 residues. Germline values: CDR1 LGHNA, CDR2 YNFKEQ. Here the CDR3 reads CASSRDYIGEEQFF. CDR3 DNA sequence: TGTGCCAGCTCACGGGACTACATCGGGGAGGAGCAGTTCTTC.

The rearrangement joins TRBV5-1 to TRBJ1-2; 7 bases agree with TRBD1. V dropped 2 bases and J dropped 7; count of bases not matched to a gene: 5. Germline CDR1 SGHRS, CDR2 YFSETQ. CDR3 length: 13 residues. In DNA, the CDR3 is TGCGCCAGCAGCTTCGACAGGGTCTCTGGCTACACCTTC. It specifies CASSFDRVSGYTF.

J is TRBJ1-3 and V is TRBV7-9; the match to TRBD1 covers 9 bases. V lost 4 bases, J lost 3 bases, and 7 bases stayed unmatched. CDR1 SEHNR and CDR2 FQNEAQ come from the germline V gene (reference sequence). CDR3 length: 16 residues. CDR3 bases: TGTGCCAGCAGCTCCCGGGGACAGGGAGGTGGAAACACCATATATTTT. Translated: CASSSRGQGGGNTIYF.

This clone was counted a single time. The chain employs TRBV7-6 and TRBJ2-3; 12 nucleotides agree with TRBD2. The CDR3 consists of 16 residues. The germline CDR1 and CDR2 sequences are SGHVS and FNYEAQ. J lost 1 base, V lost 5 bases, and 4 bases had no gene match. In DNA form, the CDR3 reads TGTGCCAGCAGCCCCAGACTAGCGGGGGGCACAGATACGCAGTATTTT. It yields the protein CASSPRLAGGTDTQYF. Complete variable domain (other parts from reference TRBV7-6 and TRBJ2-3): GAGVSQSPRYKVTKRGQDVALRCDPISGHVSLYWYRQALGQGPEFLTYFNYEAQQDKSGLPNDRFSAERPEGSISTLTIQRTEQRDSAMYRCASSPRLAGGTDTQYFGPGTRLTVL.

J is TRBJ2-3 and V is TRBV9; 9 positions agree with TRBD2. Losses at the gene ends were 3 bases for V and 3 bases for J; bases not matched to a gene: 5. CDR1 is SGDLS, CDR2 YYNGEE, per germline. The CDR3 totals 15 residues. CDR3 in amino acids: CASSGGTSRTDTQYF. The CDR3 nucleotides read TGTGCCAGCAGCGGAGGGACTAGCAGGACAGATACGCAGTATTTT. Complete variable domain (other parts from reference TRBV9 and TRBJ2-3): DSGVTQTPKHLITATGQRVTLRCSPRSGDLSVYWYQQSLDQGLQFLIQYYNGEERAKGNILERFSAQQFPDLHSELNLSSLELGDSALYFCASSGGTSRTDTQYFGPGTRLTVL.